This entry lists 8 T cell receptor beta chains sequenced from one sample in a study of T cell repertoires in cytomegalovirus infection. Their antigen targets remain unknown. TCRdb passed the reads through MiXCR, listing each CDR3 protein once. The profile covers under 150,000 distinct CDR3 sequences, with roughly a quarter appearing a single time and about 37% taken by the ten largest. The sequenced material came from PBMCs, sequenced either directly or after in vitro stimulation (not recorded which). The receptors come from a human donor in good health (CMV status not recorded). Some clones in this sample may be carry-over from other donors' samples.

This clonotype showed up just a few times. The J gene is TRBJ1-3, the V gene TRBV4-1, with D possibly being TRBD1 (5 bases). This CDR3 is built from 15 residues. Trimming pared 1 base from V and 2 bases from J, leaving 9 bases between. Per the germline V gene, CDR1 is MGHRA and CDR2 is YSYEKL. CDR3 DNA: TGCGCCAGCAGCCAAGGAGGGACTGCTGGAAACACCATATATTTT. It yields the protein CASSQGGTAGNTIYF.

Here the CDR3 DNA reads TGTGCCAGTAGTGGAGCGAGGGGTCGCACAGATACGCAGTATTTT. It yields the protein CASSGARGRTDTQYF. The chain recombines TRBV19 with TRBJ2-3; D possibly uses TRBD1 or TRBD2 (5 bases each). CDR1 is LNHDA and CDR2 is SQIVND in the germline V gene (reference sequence). The CDR3 covers 15 residues. The ends were cut back, 5 bases at V and 1 base at J, with 13 bases in the middle.

The chain joins TRBV20-1 to TRBJ2-1, with D possibly being TRBD2 (6 bases). The V gene lost 6 bases and the J gene lost 9 bases, with 18 bases spanning the gap. The CDR3 extends over 13 amino acids. Germline CDR1 and CDR2: DFQATT and SNEGSKA (reference sequence). The CDR3 bases are TGCAGTGCAAGCTCTAGCGTAGAGCGTGAGCAGTTCTTC. Its translation: CSASSSVEREQFF.

This chain joins TRBV7-2 and TRBJ2-3, with D tentatively TRBD2 (6 bases). Germline V lookup: CDR1 SGHTA, CDR2 FQGNSA. The length of the CDR3 is 15 residues. The V gene lost 3 bases and the J gene lost 4 bases, with 14 bases spanning the gap. CDR3 region: CASSFSAGTADTQYF. The CDR3 DNA reads as TGTGCCAGCAGCTTCTCCGCCGGGACTGCAGATACGCAGTATTTT.

At least ten counts were recorded for this clonotype. The chain carries TRBV7-2 and TRBJ1-1; a possible D gene is TRBD1 (6 bases). The CDR3 sequence is 14 residues long. The V gene lost 5 bases and the J gene lost 2 bases, with 12 bases spanning the gap. The germline V gene has CDR1 SGHTA and CDR2 FQGNSA. CDR3 DNA: TGTGCCAGCAGCCTCCCGGGGACAAACACTGAAGCTTTCTTT. Residues: CASSLPGTNTEAFF.

The rearrangement joins TRBV6-2 or TRBV6-3 to TRBJ2-1; possible D gene TRBD1, 6 bases. V was clipped by 0 bases and J by 0 bases, with 6 bases between them. CDR3 size: 15 residues. Germline CDR1 and CDR2: MNHEY and SVGEGT. CDR3 sequence: CASSYSGGSYNEQFF. CDR3 nucleotides: TGTGCCAGCAGTTACTCAGGGGGCTCCTACAATGAGCAGTTCTTC.

This clonotype was seen a handful of times. The chain uses TRBV7-9 and TRBJ2-3, with D uncertain. The germline V gene encodes CDR1 SEHNR and CDR2 FQNEAQ (reference sequence). V was clipped by 6 bases and J by 7 bases, with 11 bases between them. The CDR3 runs to 12 residues. CDR3 sequence (DNA): TGTGCCAGCAGAAGACTTACACATACGCAGTATTTT. It codes for CASRRLTHTQYF.

Notes on this clonotype: A much larger clone sits a single nucleotide away, making a read error possible. This chain uses TRBV7-2 with TRBJ2-7; 10 bases agree with TRBD2. CDR1 and CDR2 from the germline V gene are SGHTA and FQGNSA. The CDR3 is 15 residues long. The CDR3 is CAGSFAAGGLSEQYF. Written as DNA, the CDR3 is TGTGCCGGCAGCTTTGCAGCGGGAGGGCTTAGCGAGCAGTACTTC. Looking up the rest from reference TRBV7-2 and TRBJ2-7 gives the full variable domain: GAGVSQSPSNKVTEKGKDVELRCDPISGHTALYWYRQSLGQGLEFLIYFQGNSAPDKSGLPSDRFSAERTGGSVSTLTIQRTQQEDSAVYLCAGSFAAGGLSEQYFGPGTRLTVT.